This is a list of T cell receptor beta chains from one sample in a study of blood T cell repertoires in COVID-19. Repertoires were generated with immunoSEQ multiplex PCR, while TCRdb's copy carries only in-frame clones and drops some. This sample has 100,000 to 150,000 clones; about 70% occur once, and the top ten carry 1.5% to 2%. The source material was peripheral blood. Receptors originate from a woman in her seventies with acute or convalescent COVID-19. Both conserved end residues are part of each CDR3. The D gene is left open where the match is weak. Size is stated for part of the rows, as once, few or many counts, or as a class when the clone is expanded.

cdr3_nt cdr3_aa j_call v_call clone_size d_call
TGTGCCAGTAGTATAAGGGGCGCGAACACCGGGGAGCTGTTTTTT CASSIRGANTGELFF TRBJ2-2 TRBV19 NA NA
TGTGCCAGCTCCCCAGGGGGCGCTGAAGCTTTCTTT CASSPGGAEAFF TRBJ1-1 TRBV18 NA TRBD1
TGTGCCAGCAGTGATGACAGGGGGTACACTGAAGCTTTCTTT CASSDDRGYTEAFF TRBJ1-1 TRBV6-1 medium-sized TRBD1
TGTGCCAGCAGCCCGACAGGGGGCGTAGGCTACACCTTC CASSPTGGVGYTF TRBJ1-2 TRBV28 NA TRBD1
TGTGCCAGCTCACCTTCGAAGGGACTGAGGTGGGAAAAACTGTTTTTT CASSPSKGLRWEKLFF TRBJ1-4 TRBV18 NA NA
TGTGCCAGCAGTTTTGGACACAATCAGCCCCAGCATTTT CASSFGHNQPQHF TRBJ1-5 TRBV12-3/TRBV12-4 NA NA
TGTGCCAGCAGCATTGACAGGGAGCCGAACTATGGCTACACCTTC CASSIDREPNYGYTF TRBJ1-2 TRBV7-9 NA TRBD1
TGTGCCAGCAGTTCGGGTGTTTCCCTCCACTTT CASSSGVSLHF TRBJ1-6 TRBV6-2/TRBV6-3 NA NA
TGTGCCAGCAGCTTTCCCCGGATAAGGGGAGGAGAGACCCAGTACTTC CASSFPRIRGGETQYF TRBJ2-5 TRBV7-8 NA NA
TGTGCCAGTAGTATAGGCGGAGCGGGAGGTCTTGATGAGCAGTTCTTC CASSIGGAGGLDEQFF TRBJ2-1 TRBV19 NA TRBD2
TGCGCCAGCAGCTTTAGGAACAGCAACTATGGCTACACCTTC CASSFRNSNYGYTF TRBJ1-2 TRBV5-1 few NA
TGTGCCAGCAATACGGGACTTTCCGACGAGCAGTACTTC CASNTGLSDEQYF TRBJ2-7 TRBV12-3/TRBV12-4 NA NA
TGTGCCAGCTCACCAGGGGGCGCCGGCACTGAAGCTTTCTTT CASSPGGAGTEAFF TRBJ1-1 TRBV18 NA NA
TGTGCCAGCCAGGGACAGGGTGGTGAAAAACTGTTTTTT CASQGQGGEKLFF TRBJ1-4 TRBV12-3/TRBV12-4 NA TRBD1
TGTGCCAGCTCCCGGGACACCTACGAGCAGTACTTC CASSRDTYEQYF TRBJ2-7 TRBV21-1 NA NA